Shown below are 15 T cell receptor beta chains from a single sample sequenced in a study of blood T cell repertoires in COVID-19. TCRdb's table, derived via immunoSEQ multiplex PCR, lists solely in-frame clones and lacks some. The sample yields about 54,000 clones, approximately 78% seen once. Sequencing input: peripheral blood. All receptors come from a human donor in a cohort sampled during active or convalescent COVID-19.

At least ten counts were recorded for this clone. V is TRBV29-1 and J is TRBJ1-2; possible D gene TRBD1, 5 bases. Germline CDR1 is SQVTM and CDR2 is ANQGSEA. This CDR3 spans 15 amino acids. The V and J ends lost 5 bases and 8 bases respectively, with 24 bases between them. CDR3 nucleotides: TGCAGCGTTAACACCCCCACGTCTCGTGGGGCCGGCTACACCTTC. Translated: CSVNTPTSRGAGYTF.

This chain uses TRBV5-1 with TRBJ2-1, with no clear D. Between the trimmed V and J ends, which lost 5 bases and 0 bases, there was a span of 6 bases. CDR3 length: 13 residues. Germline V lookup: CDR1 SGHRS, CDR2 YFSETQ. CDR3 DNA: TGCGCCAGCAGTTTAGTCTCCTACAATGAGCAGTTCTTC. Amino acid sequence: CASSLVSYNEQFF.

The chain joins TRBV7-3 to TRBJ2-3; 7 bases align to TRBD1. Germline CDR1 reads SGHTA; CDR2 reads FQGTGA. The J segment lost 0 bases and the V segment lost 4 bases, leaving 7 bases of the junction unmatched. The CDR3 loop spans 16 amino acids. The CDR3 loop reads CASSSPSGGSTDTQYF. The DNA of the CDR3 is TGTGCCAGCAGCTCACCATCAGGGGGTAGCACAGATACGCAGTATTTT.

This chain links TRBV27 with TRBJ1-1; 8 nucleotides agree with TRBD1. Germline assignment: CDR1 MNHEY and CDR2 SMNVEV (reference sequence). There are 15 residues in the CDR3. J lost 5 bases, V lost 5 bases, and 10 bases had no gene match. CDR3 DNA sequence: TGTGCCAGCAGTGCGCAGGGGGCCCGGACGACTGAAGCTTTCTTT. It yields the protein CASSAQGARTTEAFF.

V usage is TRBV19 and J usage is TRBJ1-3; D is uncertain. With 4 bases removed from V and 0 bases from J, the gap between germline ends came to 7 bases. The V gene's germline CDR1 is LNHDA and CDR2 SQIVND (reference sequence). CDR3 length: 14 residues. The CDR3 region is CASSRAVSGNTIYF. CDR3 DNA sequence: TGTGCCAGTAGTAGGGCAGTCTCTGGAAACACCATATATTTT.

The V and J genes are TRBV19 and TRBJ1-5; tentatively, D is TRBD1 (5 bases). V lost 7 bases and J lost 1, with 32 bases in between. Germline CDR1 reads LNHDA; CDR2 reads SQIVND (reference sequence). This CDR3 is 21 amino acids long. CDR3 loop: CASKRLGAREEPRESNQPQHF. As DNA, the CDR3 is TGTGCCAGTAAGAGATTAGGGGCCAGGGAGGAACCGCGGGAGAGCAATCAGCCCCAGCATTTT.

The gene calls are TRBV10-3 and TRBJ2-1; D not certain. The CDR3 totals 15 residues. Germline V gene data show CDR1 as ENHRY and CDR2 as SYGVKD. The germline V and J ends were trimmed by 4 bases and 0 bases, with 10 bases remaining between them. DNA for the CDR3: TGTGCCATCAGTGCCGGGTCGAGCTCCTACAATGAGCAGTTCTTC. This encodes CAISAGSSSYNEQFF.

This chain connects TRBV5-4 to TRBJ1-2; possibly TRBD1 for D (6 bases). Germline assignment: CDR1 SGHNT and CDR2 YYREEE (reference sequence). V lost 4 bases and J lost 2, with 12 bases in between. The CDR3 sequence is 14 residues long. CDR3 sequence (DNA): TGTGCCAGCAGCATACAACAGGGAAACTATGGCTACACCTTC. This codes for CASSIQQGNYGYTF.

The chain joins TRBV18 to TRBJ2-2; 8 bases are shared with TRBD1. This CDR3 has 16 amino acids. Germline-derived CDR1 and CDR2 are KGHSH and LQKENI. V lost 6 bases to trimming and J lost 1 base; unmatched junction nucleotides: 7. The CDR3 loop is CASSDQGALNTGELFF. CDR3 DNA: TGTGCCAGCTCCGATCAGGGGGCTCTGAACACCGGGGAGCTGTTTTTT.

The chain carries TRBV3-1 (or the pseudogene TRBV3-2) and TRBJ1-5, with D tentatively TRBD1 (5 bases). This CDR3 spans 14 amino acids. CDR1 is LGHDT, CDR2 YNNKEL, per germline (reference sequence). Between the trimmed V and J ends, which lost 4 bases and 9 bases, there was a span of 16 bases. Here the CDR3 DNA reads TGTGCCAGCAGCCGATCGCAGGGTCTGGGGCCCCAGCATTTT. Translated: CASSRSQGLGPQHF.

V gene TRBV19 combines with J gene TRBJ1-2, with D perhaps TRBD1 (6 bases). The CDR3 spans 13 residues. Germline V gives CDR1 LNHDA, CDR2 SQIVND (reference sequence). V was trimmed by 5 bases and J by 8 bases, leaving 15 bases between them. The CDR3 region is CASSSLDSRGYTF. The DNA for the CDR3 is TGTGCCAGTAGTTCCTTGGACAGTCGGGGCTACACCTTC.

The DNA for the CDR3 is TGTGCCAGCAGTGAATATATAGGAGACAGGGTAGTTGAAAAACTGTTTTTT. Protein: CASSEYIGDRVVEKLFF. This chain links TRBV25-1 with TRBJ1-4; 7 positions agree with TRBD1. J lost 7 bases, V lost 0 bases, and 11 bases had no gene match. The CDR3 runs 17 residues. Germline-derived CDR1 and CDR2 are MGHDK and SYGVNS.

The rearrangement joins TRBV15 to TRBJ2-3; TRBD2 matches 12 bases. Germline trimming cut 5 bases from V and 7 bases from J; bases unmatched to any gene: 7. This CDR3 spans 15 amino acids. Per the germline V gene, CDR1 is LNHNV and CDR2 is YYDKDF (reference sequence). The CDR3 DNA reads TGTGCCACCAGCGGGTGGACTAGCGGGGAGAATACGCAGTATTTT. Protein: CATSGWTSGENTQYF.

The CDR3 DNA reads TGCAGCGTTGCTGAGTCCGGCACTGAAGCTTTCTTT. Translated: CSVAESGTEAFF. The chain is built from TRBV29-1 and TRBJ1-1; D remains unclear. The CDR3 spans 12 residues. Between the trimmed V and J ends, which lost 4 bases and 4 bases, there was a span of 10 bases. The germline gives CDR1 SQVTM, CDR2 ANQGSEA.

V is TRBV19 and J is TRBJ2-7; perhaps TRBD1 as D (5 bases). The CDR3 loop spans 17 amino acids. The germline V gene encodes CDR1 LNHDA and CDR2 SQIVND (reference sequence). Trimming left V 7 bases short and J 5 bases short, with 27 bases between. The CDR3: CASTKGASGSYKDEQYF. In DNA form, the CDR3 reads TGTGCCAGTACTAAAGGGGCCTCCGGGTCCTACAAAGACGAGCAGTACTTC.